Listed here are 22 T cell receptor beta chains from one sample, sequenced in a study of blood T cell repertoires in COVID-19. The table came from immunoSEQ multiplex PCR; TCRdb's copy has only in-frame clones and leaves some out. The data show roughly 150,000 clones, approximately 80% seen once. The material sequenced was peripheral blood. These TCRs come from a man in his sixties with acute or convalescent COVID-19.

The chain recombines TRBV4-1 with TRBJ1-6; tentatively, D is TRBD1 (6 bases). V gave up 2 bases and J gave up 0 bases, with 17 bases separating them. The CDR3 consists of 19 residues. CDR1 is MGHRA, CDR2 YSYEKL, per germline. In DNA, the CDR3 is TGCGCCAGCAGCCAATCAGGGAATTTAGGGGGCTCCTATAATTCACCCCTCCACTTT. Translation gives CASSQSGNLGGSYNSPLHF.

A single count supports this clone. The chain joins TRBV6-6 to TRBJ2-4; D not certain. The CDR3 has 12 residues. Germline loops: CDR1 MNHNY, CDR2 SVGAGI (reference sequence). The V and J ends lost 5 bases and 6 bases respectively, with 8 bases between them. The DNA of the CDR3 is TGTGCCAGCAGTACCCACATAAACATTCAGTACTTC. The encoded protein is CASSTHINIQYF.

The rearrangement joins TRBV7-9 to TRBJ2-3; 7 bases are shared with TRBD1. The germline V gene has CDR1 SEHNR and CDR2 FQNEAQ (reference sequence). This CDR3 comprises 14 residues. V shed 7 bases and J 2 bases; nucleotides not matched to a gene: 6. The CDR3 is CASTSGQFTDTQYF. DNA of the CDR3: TGTGCCAGCACCTCGGGACAGTTCACAGATACGCAGTATTTT.

The gene calls are TRBV6-5 and TRBJ1-2, with 9 positions matching TRBD1. The CDR3 extends over 12 amino acids. The V and J ends lost 7 bases and 8 bases, in that order; junction bases with no gene match: 5. Germline loops: CDR1 MNHEY, CDR2 SVGAGI. CDR3 sequence reads: CASTGTGFGYTF. As DNA, the CDR3 is TGTGCCAGCACCGGGACAGGGTTCGGCTACACCTTC.

The chain is built from TRBV3-1 (or the pseudogene TRBV3-2) and TRBJ2-6; D is perhaps TRBD2 (5 bases). V was pared by 4 bases and J by 0 bases, with 7 bases between. The CDR3 has 15 amino acids. CDR1 is LGHDT, CDR2 YNNKEL, per germline (reference sequence). CDR3 in DNA: TGTGCCAGCAGCCCGGGGAACTCTGGGGCCAACGTCCTGACTTTC. Protein sequence: CASSPGNSGANVLTF.

This clone was picked up many times. V is TRBV2 and J is TRBJ2-7, with a weak D call TRBD2 (5 bases). The ends were cut back, 3 bases at V and 6 bases at J, with 12 bases in the middle. The CDR3 contains 13 residues. The germline gives CDR1 SNHLY, CDR2 FYNNEI. As DNA, the CDR3 is TGTGCCAGCAGTGATTTCGGGGTTGGCGAGCAGTACTTC. Protein sequence: CASSDFGVGEQYF.

The CDR3 bases are TGTGCCACCAGTGACCCCGGGGGGCCGTCGGATGGTGAGCAGTTCTTC. Translation: CATSDPGGPSDGEQFF. The rearrangement uses TRBV24-1 and TRBJ2-1, with D possibly TRBD2 on 7 matching bases. Per germline, CDR1 KGHDR and CDR2 SFDVKD. The CDR3 is made up of 16 amino acids. V was clipped by 4 bases and J by 9 bases, with 21 bases between them.

V is TRBV29-1 and J is TRBJ2-1; 7 bases map to TRBD1. The CDR3 consists of 11 residues. Trimming cost V 7 bases and J 8 bases; bases outside gene matches: 5. The germline V gene encodes CDR1 SQVTM and CDR2 ANQGSEA. CDR3 protein: CSAPQGDEQFF. The CDR3 bases are TGCAGCGCTCCTCAGGGGGATGAGCAGTTCTTC.

The V call is TRBV19, the J call TRBJ2-7; 10 bases are a match to TRBD1. The CDR3 covers 17 residues. Germline CDR1 reads LNHDA; CDR2 reads SQIVND (reference sequence). Trimming at V came to 0 bases and at J to 3 bases, leaving 8 bases not matched to a gene. CDR3: CASSIDLSGQGFYEQYF. CDR3 nucleotide sequence: TGTGCCAGTAGTATAGATTTGTCGGGACAGGGGTTCTACGAGCAGTACTTC.

This sequence joins TRBV19 and TRBJ2-1; 7 nucleotides agree with TRBD1. J lost 8 bases, V lost 3 bases, and 16 bases had no gene match. Per germline, CDR1 LNHDA and CDR2 SQIVND (reference sequence). The CDR3 is 17 residues long. This chain's CDR3 is CASSMQDRQLFRDEQFF. As DNA, the CDR3 is TGTGCCAGTAGTATGCAGGACAGGCAGCTATTCCGGGATGAGCAGTTCTTC.

The gene calls are TRBV11-3 and TRBJ2-7; possible D gene TRBD1, 6 bases. The V end was cut by 2 bases, the J end by 5 bases, with 10 bases between. This CDR3 contains 13 residues. Germline CDR1 reads SGHNT; CDR2 reads YENEEA. This CDR3 is CASSLSYRDEQYF. DNA for the CDR3: TGTGCCAGCAGCTTATCCTACAGGGACGAGCAGTACTTC.

The chain combines TRBV5-1 with TRBJ1-2; D is unclear. The germline V and J ends were trimmed by 6 bases and 4 bases, with 13 bases remaining between them. Germline V gene data show CDR1 as SGHRS and CDR2 as YFSETQ. This CDR3 is built from 13 residues. The CDR3 nucleotides read TGCGCCAGCACCTTAGGCGGTATCTATGGCTACACCTTC. Protein sequence: CASTLGGIYGYTF.

The chain combines TRBV6-5 with TRBJ2-2; 8 nucleotides align to TRBD1. V was pared by 5 bases and J by 3 bases, with 2 bases of the junction left unmatched. This CDR3 region has 14 residues. Germline V gene sequence: CDR1 MNHEY, CDR2 SVGAGI. The CDR3 region has the DNA TGTGCCAGCAGTCAGGGGGCGTACACCGGGGAGCTGTTTTTT. As protein: CASSQGAYTGELFF.

The chain combines TRBV27 with TRBJ2-6, with no clear D. Germline assignment: CDR1 MNHEY and CDR2 SMNVEV (reference sequence). CDR3 length equals 16 residues. With 2 bases removed from V and 3 bases from J, the gap between germline ends came to 11 bases. The CDR3 loop reads CASSLTPVVGANVLTF. CDR3 in DNA: TGTGCCAGCAGTTTAACCCCGGTGGTTGGGGCCAACGTCCTGACTTTC.

This clone was observed a single time. This CDR3 is CASSQTGVTEAFF. CDR3 DNA sequence: TGTGCCAGCAGCCAAACAGGGGTGACTGAAGCTTTCTTT. V gene TRBV7-2 combines with J gene TRBJ1-1; 7 nucleotides line up with TRBD1. The trim removed 5 bases at V and 5 bases at J, leaving 5 bases unmatched. The CDR3 extends over 13 amino acids. CDR1 and CDR2 from the germline V gene are SGHTA and FQGNSA. Combining the CDR3 with reference TRBV7-2 and TRBJ1-1 gives the whole variable domain GAGVSQSPSNKVTEKGKDVELRCDPISGHTALYWYRQSLGQGLEFLIYFQGNSAPDKSGLPSDRFSAERTGGSVSTLTIQRTQQEDSAVYLCASSQTGVTEAFFGQGTRLTVV.

The table lists this clone with a count of one. This chain uses TRBV6-2 or TRBV6-3 with TRBJ2-2, with 9 nucleotides matching TRBD2. With V trimmed by 4 bases and J by 4 bases, 7 bases remained unmatched. From germline, CDR1 is MNHEY and CDR2 SVGEGT. The CDR3 extends over 16 amino acids. CDR3 bases: TGTGCCAGCAGTTCGTCGAGCGGGGGGCCCACCGGGGAGCTGTTTTTT. This encodes CASSSSSGGPTGELFF.

CDR3 amino acids: CASNSPGQGLSYEQYF. The CDR3 DNA is TGTGCCAGCAACTCACCTGGACAGGGGCTCTCCTACGAGCAGTACTTC. The chain couples TRBV28 to TRBJ2-7, with 9 bases that match TRBD1. Trimming cost V 7 bases and J 0 bases; bases outside gene matches: 10. CDR3 length: 16 residues. CDR1 MDHEN and CDR2 SYDVKM come from the germline V gene.

The CDR3 sequence is CASSPTSGANEQYF. The DNA for the CDR3 is TGTGCCAGCAGCCCGACTTCAGGGGCTAACGAGCAGTACTTC. The rearrangement joins TRBV7-3 to TRBJ2-7; possible D gene TRBD1, 6 bases. Germline-derived CDR1 and CDR2 are SGHTA and FQGTGA. There are 14 residues in the CDR3. Trimming took 5 bases from V and 5 from J, leaving 16 bases between them.

This chain joins TRBV7-2 and TRBJ1-5; D is possibly TRBD1 (6 bases). Germline V gene lookup returns CDR1 SGHTA and CDR2 FQGNSA. V was trimmed by 5 bases and J by 7 bases, leaving 18 bases between them. This CDR3 has 15 residues. DNA of the CDR3: TGTGCCAGCAGCCCCCAACAGGGCACGGGACAGCCCCAGCATTTT. This gives the protein CASSPQQGTGQPQHF. Full variable domain (outside the CDR3, taken from reference TRBV7-2 and TRBJ1-5): GAGVSQSPSNKVTEKGKDVELRCDPISGHTALYWYRQSLGQGLEFLIYFQGNSAPDKSGLPSDRFSAERTGGSVSTLTIQRTQQEDSAVYLCASSPQQGTGQPQHFGDGTRLSIL.

CDR3 coding DNA: TGTGCCAGCAGCTTAACAGGGGGAAATTCACCCCTCCACTTT. The encoded protein is CASSLTGGNSPLHF. The chain combines TRBV11-2 with TRBJ1-6; TRBD1 matches 8 bases. CDR1 and CDR2 (germline): SGHAT, FQNNGV. There are 14 residues in the CDR3. V trimming: 2 bases; J trimming: 7 bases; junction bases outside the gene matches: 1.

The rearrangement uses TRBV6-5 and TRBJ1-4; D call uncertain. V lost 7 bases and J 2 bases, leaving 14 bases between the germline ends. The germline V gene has CDR1 MNHEY and CDR2 SVGAGI. This CDR3 contains 15 residues. The CDR3 loop is CASNPGGQTNEKLFF. In DNA form, the CDR3 reads TGTGCCAGCAACCCCGGAGGGCAGACTAATGAAAAACTGTTTTTT.

The gene calls are TRBV6-1 and TRBJ1-1; a weak D match, TRBD1 (6 bases). V was cut by 2 bases and J by 7 bases, with 20 bases left in between. The CDR3 contains 16 residues. The germline gives CDR1 MNHNS, CDR2 SASEGT. CDR3 protein: CASSERPGGLEDEAFF. The CDR3 DNA reads TGTGCCAGCAGTGAACGCCCTGGGGGCCTAGAGGATGAAGCTTTCTTT.